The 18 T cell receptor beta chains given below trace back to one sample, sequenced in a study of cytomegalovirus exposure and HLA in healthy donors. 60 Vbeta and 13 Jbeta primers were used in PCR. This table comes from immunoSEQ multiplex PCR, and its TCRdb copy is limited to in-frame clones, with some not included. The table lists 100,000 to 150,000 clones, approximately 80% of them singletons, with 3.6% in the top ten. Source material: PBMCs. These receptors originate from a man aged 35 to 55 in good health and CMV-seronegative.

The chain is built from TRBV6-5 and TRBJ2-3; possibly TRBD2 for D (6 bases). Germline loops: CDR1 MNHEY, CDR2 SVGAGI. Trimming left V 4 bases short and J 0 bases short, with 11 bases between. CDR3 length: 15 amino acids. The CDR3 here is CASSSKRASTDTQYF. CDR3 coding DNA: TGTGCCAGCAGTTCCAAGCGGGCTAGCACAGATACGCAGTATTTT.

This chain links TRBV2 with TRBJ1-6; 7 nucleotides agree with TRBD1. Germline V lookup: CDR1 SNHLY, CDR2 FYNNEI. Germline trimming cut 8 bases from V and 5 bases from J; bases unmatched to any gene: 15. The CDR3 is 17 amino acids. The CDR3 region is CASSGQRGRVNNSPLHF. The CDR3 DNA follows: TGTGCCAGCTCGGGACAGAGGGGCCGGGTTAATAATTCACCCCTCCACTTT.

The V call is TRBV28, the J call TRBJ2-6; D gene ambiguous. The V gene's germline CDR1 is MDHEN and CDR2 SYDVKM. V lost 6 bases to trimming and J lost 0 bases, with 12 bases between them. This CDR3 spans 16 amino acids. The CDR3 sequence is CASSFTQHSGANVLTF. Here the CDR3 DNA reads TGTGCCAGCAGCTTCACACAGCACTCTGGGGCCAACGTCCTGACTTTC.

CDR3: CASSPYGSGTGNTIYF. The DNA of the CDR3 is TGCGCCAGCAGCCCCTACGGTTCAGGGACTGGAAACACCATATATTTT. J is TRBJ1-3 and V is TRBV4-1, with a possible D match to TRBD1 (5 bases). There are 16 residues in the CDR3. Trimming stripped 4 bases from V and 2 bases from J, with 15 bases between. Germline assignment: CDR1 MGHRA and CDR2 YSYEKL.

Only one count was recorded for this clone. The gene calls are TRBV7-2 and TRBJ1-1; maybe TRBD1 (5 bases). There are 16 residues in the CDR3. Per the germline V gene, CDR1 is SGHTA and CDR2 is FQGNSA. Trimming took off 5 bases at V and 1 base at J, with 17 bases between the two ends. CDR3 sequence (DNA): TGTGCCAGCAGCCCCCGGGGGAGTCGGACGAACACTGAAGCTTTCTTT. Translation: CASSPRGSRTNTEAFF.

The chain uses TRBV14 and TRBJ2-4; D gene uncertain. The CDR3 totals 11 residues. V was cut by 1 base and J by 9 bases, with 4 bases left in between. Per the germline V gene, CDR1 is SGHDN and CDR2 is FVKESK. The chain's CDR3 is CASSQASIQYF. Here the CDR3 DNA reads TGTGCCAGCAGCCAAGCCAGCATTCAGTACTTC.

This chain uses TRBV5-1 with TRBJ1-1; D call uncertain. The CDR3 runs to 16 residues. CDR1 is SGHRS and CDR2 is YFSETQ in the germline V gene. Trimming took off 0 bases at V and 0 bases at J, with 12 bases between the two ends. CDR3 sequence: CASSLGGGNMNTEAFF. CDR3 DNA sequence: TGCGCCAGCAGCTTGGGGGGAGGGAACATGAACACTGAAGCTTTCTTT. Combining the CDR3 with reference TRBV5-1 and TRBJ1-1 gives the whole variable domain KAGVTQTPRYLIKTRGQQVTLSCSPISGHRSVSWYQQTPGQGLQFLFEYFSETQRNKGNFPGRFSGRQFSNSRSEMNVSTLELGDSALYLCASSLGGGNMNTEAFFGQGTRLTVV.

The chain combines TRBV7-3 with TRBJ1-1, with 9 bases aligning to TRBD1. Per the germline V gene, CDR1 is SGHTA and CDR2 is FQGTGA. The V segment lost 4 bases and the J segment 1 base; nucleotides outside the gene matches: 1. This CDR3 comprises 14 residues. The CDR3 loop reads CASSSTGGNTEAFF. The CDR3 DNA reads TGTGCCAGCAGCTCGACAGGGGGGAACACTGAAGCTTTCTTT.

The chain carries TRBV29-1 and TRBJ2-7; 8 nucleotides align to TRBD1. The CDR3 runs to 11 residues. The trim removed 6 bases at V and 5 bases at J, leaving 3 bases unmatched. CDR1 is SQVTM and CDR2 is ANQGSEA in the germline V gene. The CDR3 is CSVRTGHEQYF. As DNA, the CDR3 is TGCAGCGTCAGGACAGGGCACGAGCAGTACTTC.

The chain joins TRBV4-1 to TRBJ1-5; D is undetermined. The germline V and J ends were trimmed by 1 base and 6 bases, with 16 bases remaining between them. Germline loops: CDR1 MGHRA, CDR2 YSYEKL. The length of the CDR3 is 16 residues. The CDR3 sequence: CASSQVFFLLLQPQHF. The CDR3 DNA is TGCGCCAGCAGCCAAGTCTTCTTTCTACTCCTTCAGCCCCAGCATTTT.

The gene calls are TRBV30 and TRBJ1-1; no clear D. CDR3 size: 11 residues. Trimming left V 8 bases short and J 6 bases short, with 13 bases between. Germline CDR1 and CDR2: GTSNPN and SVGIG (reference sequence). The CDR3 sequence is CARSWEAEAFF. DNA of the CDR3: TGTGCCCGAAGCTGGGAGGCTGAAGCTTTCTTT.

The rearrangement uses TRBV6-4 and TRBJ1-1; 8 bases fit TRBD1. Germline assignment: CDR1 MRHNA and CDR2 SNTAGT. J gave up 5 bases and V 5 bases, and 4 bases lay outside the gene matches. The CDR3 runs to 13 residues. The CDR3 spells CASSLQGGTEAFF. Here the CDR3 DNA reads TGTGCCAGCAGTCTACAGGGGGGGACTGAAGCTTTCTTT.

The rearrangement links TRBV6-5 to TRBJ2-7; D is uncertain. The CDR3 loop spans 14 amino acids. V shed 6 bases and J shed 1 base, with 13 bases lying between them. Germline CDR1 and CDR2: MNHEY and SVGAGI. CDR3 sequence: CASRLTAASYEQYF. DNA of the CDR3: TGTGCCAGCAGGTTGACCGCAGCGTCCTACGAGCAGTACTTC.

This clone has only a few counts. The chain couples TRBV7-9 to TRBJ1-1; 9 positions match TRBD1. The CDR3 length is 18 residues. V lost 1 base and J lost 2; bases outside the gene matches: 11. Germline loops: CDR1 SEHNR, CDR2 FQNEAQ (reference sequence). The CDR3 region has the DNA TGTGCCAGCAGCTTAGGTTTAACGCGGACAGGGGTTAACACTGAAGCTTTCTTT. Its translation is CASSLGLTRTGVNTEAFF.

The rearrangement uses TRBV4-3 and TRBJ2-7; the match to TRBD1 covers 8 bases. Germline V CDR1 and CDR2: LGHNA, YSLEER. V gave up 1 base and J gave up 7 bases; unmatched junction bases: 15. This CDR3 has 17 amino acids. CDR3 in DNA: TGCGCCAGCAGCCAAGTCGCAGTAGGGACAGGCGTTTATGAGCAGTACTTC. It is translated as CASSQVAVGTGVYEQYF.

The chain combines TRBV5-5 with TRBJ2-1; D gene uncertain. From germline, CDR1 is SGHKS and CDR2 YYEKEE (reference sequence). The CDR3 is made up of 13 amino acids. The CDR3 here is CASSLSSYNEQFF. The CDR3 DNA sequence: TGTGCGAGTTCTCTGAGCTCCTACAATGAGCAGTTCTTC.

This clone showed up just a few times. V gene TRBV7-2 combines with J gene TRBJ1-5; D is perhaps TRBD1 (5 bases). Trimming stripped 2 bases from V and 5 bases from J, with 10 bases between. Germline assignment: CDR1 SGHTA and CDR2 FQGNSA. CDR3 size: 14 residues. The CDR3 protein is CASSLQGGDQPQHF. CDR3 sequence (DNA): TGTGCCAGCAGCTTACAGGGAGGAGATCAGCCCCAGCATTTT.

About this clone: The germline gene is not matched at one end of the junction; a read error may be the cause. CDR3 in amino acids: CASRPRNEGAWPGANGLTF. CDR3 sequence (DNA): TGCGCCAGCAGACCACGAAATGAAGGGGCTTGGCCTGGGGCCAACGGCCTGACTTTC. The V gene is TRBV5-1, the J gene TRBJ2-6; D may be TRBD1 (5 bases). This CDR3 is built from 19 residues. CDR1 SGHRS and CDR2 YFSETQ come from the germline V gene.